Below, 14 T cell receptor beta chains from the same sample are listed, as sequenced in a study of blood T cells in healthy people across ages. Using a J-beta primer mix together with a sample-barcoded 5' primer, a second PCR was run for roughly 6 to 12 cycles. TCRdb used MiXCR to reprocess the 5' RACE reads, holding one entry per CDR3 protein. The sample has more than 650,000 distinct CDR3 sequences, 22% seen once. Sequenced sample: blood. The receptors originated from a man aged 65 to 85 in good health.

This clonotype was detected only a few times. This chain links TRBV30 with TRBJ2-3; no clear D. Germline V gives CDR1 GTSNPN, CDR2 SVGIG (reference sequence). V lost 4 bases, J lost 4 bases, and 18 bases lay in between. The CDR3 length is 15 residues. Here the CDR3 DNA reads TGTGCCTGGACGGCGACCCTCCGTGAGTCAGATACGCAGTATTTT. Its translation: CAWTATLRESDTQYF.

This clonotype was counted between two and nine times. The chain recombines TRBV29-1 with TRBJ2-1; 10 bases line up with TRBD2. The CDR3 is 14 residues long. The germline V gene encodes CDR1 SQVTM and CDR2 ANQGSEA. V trimming: 5 bases; J trimming: 5 bases; junction bases outside the gene matches: 6. CDR3 sequence: CSVSLAGVDNEQFF. CDR3 bases: TGCAGCGTTTCCCTAGCGGGGGTAGACAATGAGCAGTTCTTC.

This clonotype was seen more than once but under ten times. The genes are TRBV12-3 or TRBV12-4 and TRBJ2-1, with D hard to call. Trimming cost V 5 bases and J 3 bases, with 11 bases left between them. This CDR3 spans 14 amino acids. The CDR3 sequence: CASSNGPLYNEQFF. The DNA of the CDR3 is TGTGCCAGCAGTAACGGTCCCCTCTACAATGAGCAGTTCTTC.

This clonotype was counted a few times. The CDR3 DNA sequence: TGCAGTGCTAGATCCCAGACTAGCGGGAGGCCCAATGAGCAGTTCTTC. Translated, it gives CSARSQTSGRPNEQFF. V is TRBV20-1 and J is TRBJ2-1; TRBD2 agrees at 13 bases. Trimming removed 2 bases from V and 6 bases from J; junction bases left unmatched: 7. The CDR3 loop spans 16 amino acids. Germline V gene lookup returns CDR1 DFQATT and CDR2 SNEGSKA (reference sequence).

J is TRBJ1-2 and V is TRBV6-5; the D is unclear. The CDR3 is 12 residues long. Germline loops: CDR1 MNHEY, CDR2 SVGAGI. Trimming left V 6 bases short and J 8 bases short, with 13 bases between. DNA of the CDR3: TGTGCCAGCAGCCGGGCCCTAGAGGGCTACACCTTC. Protein sequence: CASSRALEGYTF.

The J gene is TRBJ2-5, the V gene TRBV12-3 or TRBV12-4; 10 bases are a match to TRBD2. This CDR3 comprises 15 residues. J gave up 2 bases and V 5 bases, and 5 bases lay outside the gene matches. CDR3 DNA sequence: TGTGCCAGCAGTCAGCGGGGGGGATGGCAAGAGACCCAGTACTTC. Encoded protein: CASSQRGGWQETQYF.

The V and J genes are TRBV10-3 and TRBJ1-2; a weak D match, TRBD1 (6 bases). This CDR3 has 13 amino acids. The germline V and J ends were trimmed by 6 bases and 6 bases, with 14 bases remaining between them. Germline CDR1 and CDR2: ENHRY and SYGVKD. The CDR3 region is CAIRNRVENGYTF. In DNA form, the CDR3 reads TGTGCCATCAGAAACAGGGTTGAGAATGGCTACACCTTC.

The rearrangement uses TRBV24-1 and TRBJ2-1, with D tentatively TRBD2 (6 bases). V lost 9 bases to trimming and J lost 2 bases, with 7 bases between them. The germline CDR1 and CDR2 sequences are KGHDR and SFDVKD. The CDR3 sequence is 12 residues long. The CDR3: CATGGTYNEQFF. CDR3 nucleotide sequence: TGTGCCACCGGGGGGACCTACAATGAGCAGTTCTTC.

This clonotype was counted only a few times. V is TRBV11-2 and J is TRBJ2-6; tentatively, D is TRBD1 or TRBD2 (6 bases each). CDR3 length: 17 residues. Looked up from germline, CDR1 is SGHAT and CDR2 is FQNNGV. Trimming removed 2 bases from V and 3 bases from J, with 14 bases in between. The CDR3 reads CASSLSPGAVGANVLTF. The CDR3 DNA sequence: TGTGCCAGCAGCTTAAGTCCGGGGGCTGTTGGGGCCAACGTCCTGACTTTC.

This clonotype turned up a few times. CDR3 DNA: TGTGCCGAACGAGGGAGCTCCTACGAGCAGTACGTC. It is translated as CAERGSSYEQYV. This rearrangement joins TRBV21-1 to TRBJ2-1. The closer fit of TRBJ2-7 to the DNA end suggests the J call may be wrong. TRBV21-1 is shown as a pseudogene. This CDR3 has 12 amino acids.

This clonotype was seen ten or more times. The rearrangement uses TRBV6-2 or TRBV6-3 and TRBJ2-5; the D gene could be TRBD1 or TRBD2 (5 bases each). Per germline, CDR1 MNHEY and CDR2 SVGEGT. With 3 bases removed from V and 5 bases from J, the gap between germline ends came to 16 bases. The CDR3 consists of 15 residues. The CDR3 sequence is CASSYVGATTETQYF. The DNA for the CDR3 is TGTGCCAGCAGTTATGTCGGGGCAACAACGGAGACCCAGTACTTC.

Only a few counts were recorded for this clonotype. The chain employs TRBV18 and TRBJ1-2; a weak D match, TRBD1 (5 bases). From germline, CDR1 is KGHSH and CDR2 LQKENI. CDR3 length equals 13 residues. Trimming took 3 bases from V and 4 from J, leaving 9 bases between them. For the CDR3, the DNA is TGTGCCAGCTCACCGGGGCTGGTCTATGGCTACACCTTC. This codes for CASSPGLVYGYTF.

A few counts support this clonotype. This chain connects TRBV28 to TRBJ2-4; 10 bases agree with TRBD1. J was trimmed by 7 bases and V by 6 bases; bases with no gene match: 6. The germline gives CDR1 MDHEN, CDR2 SYDVKM. The length of the CDR3 is 14 residues. In DNA form, the CDR3 reads TGTGCCAGCAGCCTGACAGGGGGCAACAACATTCAGTACTTC. Residues: CASSLTGGNNIQYF.

V is TRBV12-5 and J is TRBJ2-1; the match to TRBD2 covers 9 bases. The CDR3 spans 13 residues. Trimming at V came to 6 bases and at J to 9 bases, leaving 6 bases not matched to a gene. Germline CDR1 reads LGHNT; CDR2 reads FRNRAP. CDR3 DNA: TGTGCTAGTGGCCAGCGGGAGGCAATTGAGCAGTTCTTC. This translates into CASGQREAIEQFF.